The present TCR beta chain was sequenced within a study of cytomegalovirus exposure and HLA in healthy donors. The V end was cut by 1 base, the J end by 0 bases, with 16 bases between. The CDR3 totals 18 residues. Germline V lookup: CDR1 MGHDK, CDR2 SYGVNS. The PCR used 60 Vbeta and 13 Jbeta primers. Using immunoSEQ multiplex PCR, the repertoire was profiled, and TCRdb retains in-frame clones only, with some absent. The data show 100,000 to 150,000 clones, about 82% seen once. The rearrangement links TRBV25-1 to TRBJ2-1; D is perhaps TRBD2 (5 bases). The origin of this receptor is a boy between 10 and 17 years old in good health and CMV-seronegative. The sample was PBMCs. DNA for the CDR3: TGTGCCAGCAGTGAATTGGAGCGGCTAATCACCTCCTACAATGAGCAGTTCTTC. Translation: CASSELERLITSYNEQFF.